Shown below are 17 T cell receptor beta chains from a single sample sequenced in a study of T cells in women clearing cervical HPV infection. Assay: immunoSEQ multiplex PCR; the TCRdb copy retains only in-frame clones and omits some. Here the sample table reports approximately 16,000 clones. The source material was blood buffy coat. Receptors originate from a woman aged 18 to 75 with a cervical HPV16 infection that either progressed to CIN3+ or cleared (not recorded which).

A remark on this clone: The CDR3 end is not reached by the read, which stops 3 residues before it; the germline J gene fills it in. The chain combines TRBV5-6 with TRBJ2-7, with a possible D match to TRBD1 (5 bases). Per the germline V gene, CDR1 is SGHDT and CDR2 is YYEEEE. The ends were cut back, 5 bases at V and 6 bases at J, with 21 bases in the middle. This CDR3 is 15 amino acids long. The covered CDR3 bases are TGTGCCAGCAGAAAGAGACAGCGCCCTTACGTCGAG. Its protein product is CASRKRQRPYVE. The whole CDR3 is CASRKRQRPYVEQYF. Variable domain in full (rest from reference TRBV5-6 and TRBJ2-7): DAGVTQSPTHLIKTRGQQVTLRCSPKSGHDTVSWYQQALGQGPQFIFQYYEEEERQRGNFPDRFSGHQFPNYSSELNVNALLLGDSALYLCASRKRQRPYVEQYFGPGTRLTVT.

Turning to this clone: The read ends 3 residues before the CDR3 terminus; that terminus is restored from the germline J gene. The rearrangement uses TRBV5-1 and TRBJ2-3; TRBD1 matches 7 bases. There are 13 residues in the CDR3. Germline lookup yields CDR1 SGHRS and CDR2 YFSETQ. The trim removed 8 bases at V and 2 bases at J, leaving 5 bases unmatched. The CDR3 spells CASGQAHTDTQYF. CDR3 bases read: TGCGCCAGTGGACAGGCCCACACAGATACG.

Frequency places this clone as medium-sized (0.01 to 0.1%). The read halts 3 residues ahead of the CDR3 end, with the missing end drawn from the germline J gene. The rearrangement joins TRBV29-1 to TRBJ2-5, with TRBD1 as a possible D gene (6 bases). The CDR3 sequence is 14 residues long. V lost 3 bases and J 0 bases, leaving 11 bases between the germline ends. Looked up from germline, CDR1 is SQVTM and CDR2 is ANQGSEA. CDR3 sequence: CSVESWTDQETQYF. The sequenced CDR3 bases are TGCAGCGTTGAGTCGTGGACAGACCAAGAGACC.

A remark on this clone: The CDR3 extends 3 residues past the end of the read, so its final part is completed from the germline J gene. The chain links TRBV2 to TRBJ1-2; 7 bases agree with TRBD1. In germline, CDR1 is SNHLY, CDR2 FYNNEI. The CDR3 runs 13 residues. Incomplete CDR3 DNA: TGTGCCAGCAGTGTTGAACAGGGGCGAGGC. The encoded protein is CASSVEQGRG. The entire CDR3 reads CASSVEQGRGYTF. Full variable domain (outside the CDR3, taken from reference TRBV2 and TRBJ1-2): EPEVTQTPSHQVTQMGQEVILRCVPISNHLYFYWYRQILGQKVEFLVSFYNNEISEKSEIFDDQFSVERPDGSNFTLKIRSTKLEDSAMYFCASSVEQGRGYTFGSGTRLTVV.

Comment on this clone: The read finishes 3 residues shy of the CDR3 end, and the germline J gene is used to complete it. V and J are TRBV11-2 and TRBJ2-7; weak D call: TRBD1 (6 bases). V lost 4 bases to trimming and J lost 2 bases, with 15 bases between them. The CDR3 sequence is 15 residues long. The V gene's germline CDR1 is SGHAT and CDR2 FQNNGV. Partial CDR3 DNA: TGTGCCAGCAGCTCAGTACAGGGATATACCTACGAG. Amino acid sequence: CASSSVQGYTYE. The CDR3 in its entirety is CASSSVQGYTYEQYF.

CDR3 DNA, as far as it was read: TGTGCCAGCATCCAGACAGGGATCTATAATTCACCC. Translated: CASIQTGIYNSP. The whole CDR3 sequence reads CASIQTGIYNSPLHF. V is TRBV2 and J is TRBJ1-6, with 7 bases lining up with TRBD1. The observed sequence ends 3 residues before the CDR3 terminus, with the missing tail filled in from the germline J gene. This CDR3 is 15 amino acids long. V trimming: 7 bases; J trimming: 3 bases; junction bases outside the gene matches: 6. In germline, CDR1 is SNHLY, CDR2 FYNNEI.

Remarks on this clone: The read finishes 3 residues shy of the CDR3 end, and the germline J gene is used to complete it. The chain links TRBV12-3 or TRBV12-4 to TRBJ2-1; D might be TRBD2 (5 bases). This CDR3 spans 14 amino acids. The ends were cut back, 7 bases at V and 2 bases at J, with 12 bases in the middle. This CDR3 reads CASTPQRAYNEQFF. The sequenced part of the CDR3 DNA is TGTGCCAGCACCCCACAGAGGGCCTACAATGAG.

Concerning this clone: The CDR3 goes on 3 residues after the read ends, and that part is filled in from the germline J gene. The J gene is TRBJ2-3, the V gene TRBV5-1, with 8 nucleotides matching TRBD2. The CDR3 sequence is 16 residues long. J was trimmed by 4 bases and V by 3 bases; bases with no gene match: 10. Germline assignment: CDR1 SGHRS and CDR2 YFSETQ. The CDR3 region is CASSSAGGRVADTQYF. CDR3 DNA, as far as it was read: TGCGCCAGCAGCTCCGCGGGGGGAAGGGTCGCAGATACG.

Points on this clone: The observed sequence ends 3 residues before the CDR3 terminus, with the missing tail filled in from the germline J gene. The chain couples TRBV24-1 to TRBJ2-2, with 10 bases identical to TRBD2. From germline, CDR1 is KGHDR and CDR2 SFDVKD. The CDR3 has 15 amino acids. Germline trimming cut 6 bases from V and 4 bases from J; bases unmatched to any gene: 4. CDR3 DNA, as far as it was read: TGTGCCACCAGTCAAGTAGCGGGGGGCACCGGGGAG. It is translated as CATSQVAGGTGE. The CDR3 as a whole reads CATSQVAGGTGELFF.

In regard to this clone: Coverage ceases 3 residues before the CDR3 finishes, and the germline J gene fills in the end. The V gene is TRBV5-4, the J gene TRBJ1-6; TRBD1 matches at 8 bases. The CDR3 spans 16 residues. Germline lookup yields CDR1 SGHNT and CDR2 YYREEE (reference sequence). The V gene end was trimmed by 3 bases and the J gene end by 5 bases; junction bases not matched to a gene: 7. This chain's CDR3 is CASSYDRDRNNSPLHF. The part of the CDR3 DNA that was read is TGTGCCAGCAGCTATGACCGGGACAGGAATAATTCACCC. Drawing the rest from reference TRBV5-4 and TRBJ1-6, the complete variable domain is ETGVTQSPTHLIKTRGQQVTLRCSSQSGHNTVSWYQQALGQGPQFIFQYYREEENGRGNFPPRFSGLQFPNYSSELNVNALELDDSALYLCASSYDRDRNNSPLHFGNGTRLTVT.

The covered CDR3 bases are TGTGCCAGCAGCTTAGGAAACCCGGGACAGGGGAATGAAAAA. It is translated as CASSLGNPGQGNEK. The entire CDR3 protein reads CASSLGNPGQGNEKLFF. V is TRBV7-6 and J is TRBJ1-4; 10 bases are shared with TRBD1. Sequencing ends 3 residues short of the CDR3 end; the germline J gene provides the rest. The CDR3 is 17 amino acids. Trimming at V came to 1 base and at J to 5 bases, leaving 7 bases not matched to a gene. CDR1 and CDR2 from the germline V gene are SGHVS and FNYEAQ.

On this clone: Germline is not matched at one junction end, which may reflect a read error. The part of the CDR3 DNA that was read is TGCGCCAGCAGCCAAGGCCAGTGGACCGGGGAG. Translation gives CASSQGQWTGE. The full CDR3 sequence reads CASSQGQWTGELFF. The rearrangement links TRBV4-2 to TRBJ2-2; D gene ambiguous. The read gets to within 3 residues of the CDR3 end, and the germline J gene fills in the rest. This CDR3 comprises 14 residues. Germline V gene data show CDR1 as LGHNA and CDR2 as YNFKEQ.

Comment on this clone: The read gets to within 3 residues of the CDR3 end, and the germline J gene fills in the rest. The chain links TRBV20-1 to TRBJ1-5; 8 positions agree with TRBD1. Germline lookup yields CDR1 DFQATT and CDR2 SNEGSKA (reference sequence). This CDR3 comprises 13 residues. V lost 5 bases, J lost 3 bases, and 3 bases stayed unmatched. The CDR3 is CSAGDRLNQPQHF. The CDR3 DNA, read in part, is TGCAGTGCTGGGGACAGGCTCAATCAGCCC.

On this clone: The CDR3 end is not reached by the read, which stops 3 residues before it; the germline J gene fills it in. V and J are TRBV10-1 and TRBJ2-5, with 10 bases fitting TRBD2. The CDR3 is made up of 16 amino acids. The germline CDR1 and CDR2 sequences are WNHNN and SYGVQD (reference sequence). The V and J ends lost 3 bases and 5 bases, in that order; junction bases with no gene match: 9. CDR3 in amino acids: CASSDSAGGRPETQYF. CDR3 DNA (partial): TGCGCCAGCAGTGATTCAGCGGGGGGGCGACCGGAGACC.

On this clone itself: The junction does not match germline at one end; this may be a read error. The read halts 3 residues ahead of the CDR3 end, with the missing end drawn from the germline J gene. J is TRBJ1-4 and V is TRBV4-2; 10 positions agree with TRBD1. Germline V gene data show CDR1 as LGHNA and CDR2 as YNFKEQ. The CDR3 extends over 17 amino acids. The CDR3 here is CASSQDYIGTGDEKLFF. The sequenced part of the CDR3 DNA is TGCGCCAGCAGCCAAGATTACATAGGGACAGGGGATGAAAAA.

Partial CDR3 DNA: TGTGCCAGCAGCTTGGGATCGGCCTACGAG. It translates to CASSLGSAYE. The complete CDR3 protein is CASSLGSAYEQYF. The rearrangement links TRBV5-6 to TRBJ2-7, with D uncertain. The read terminates 3 residues before the CDR3 end, so the remaining end is supplied by the germline J gene. The CDR3 spans 13 residues. Between the trimmed V and J ends, which lost 0 bases and 2 bases, there was a span of 6 bases. Germline values: CDR1 SGHDT, CDR2 YYEEEE.

The CDR3 region is CASRVAGGNYNEQFF. Incomplete CDR3 DNA: TGTGCCAGCAGAGTAGCGGGGGGCAACTACAATGAG. The chain combines TRBV11-2 with TRBJ2-1; TRBD2 matches 10 bases. Read data end 3 residues before the CDR3 end; the end is taken from the germline J gene. This CDR3 is built from 15 residues. J lost 3 bases, V lost 6 bases, and 5 bases had no gene match. Germline V gene sequence: CDR1 SGHAT, CDR2 FQNNGV.